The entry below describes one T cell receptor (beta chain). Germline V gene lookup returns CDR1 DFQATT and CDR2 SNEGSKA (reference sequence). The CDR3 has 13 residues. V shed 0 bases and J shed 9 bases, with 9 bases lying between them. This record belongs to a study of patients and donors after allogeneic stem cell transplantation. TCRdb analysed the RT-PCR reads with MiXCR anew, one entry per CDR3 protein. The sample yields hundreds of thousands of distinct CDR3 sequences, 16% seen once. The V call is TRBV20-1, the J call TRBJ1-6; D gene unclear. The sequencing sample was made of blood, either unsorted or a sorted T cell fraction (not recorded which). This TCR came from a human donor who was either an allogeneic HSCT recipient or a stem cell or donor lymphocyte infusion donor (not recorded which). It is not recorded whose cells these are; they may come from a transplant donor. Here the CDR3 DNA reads TGCAGTGCTAGAGAAGGCAGAGGTTCACCCCTCCACTTT. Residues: CSAREGRGSPLHF.